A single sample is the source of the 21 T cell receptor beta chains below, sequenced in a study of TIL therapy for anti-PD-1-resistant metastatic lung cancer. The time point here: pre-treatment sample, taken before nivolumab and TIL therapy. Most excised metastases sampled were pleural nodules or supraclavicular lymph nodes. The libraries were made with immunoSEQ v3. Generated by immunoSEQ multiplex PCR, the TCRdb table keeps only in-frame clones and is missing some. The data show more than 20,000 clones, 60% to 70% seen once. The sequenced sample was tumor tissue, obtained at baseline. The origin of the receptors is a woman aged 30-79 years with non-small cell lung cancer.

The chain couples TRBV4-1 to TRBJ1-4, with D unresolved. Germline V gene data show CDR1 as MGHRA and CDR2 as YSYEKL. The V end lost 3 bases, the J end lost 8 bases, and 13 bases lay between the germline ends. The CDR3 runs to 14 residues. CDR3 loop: CASSQRWTQEKLFF. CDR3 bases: TGCGCCAGCAGCCAGAGATGGACGCAAGAAAAACTGTTTTTT.

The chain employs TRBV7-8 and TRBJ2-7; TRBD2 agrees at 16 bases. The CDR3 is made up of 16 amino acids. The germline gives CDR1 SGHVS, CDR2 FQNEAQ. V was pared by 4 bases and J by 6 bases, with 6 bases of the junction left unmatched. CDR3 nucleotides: TGTGCCAGCAGCTCGGGACTAGCGGGAGGGCCGGGCGAGCAGTACTTC. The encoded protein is CASSSGLAGGPGEQYF. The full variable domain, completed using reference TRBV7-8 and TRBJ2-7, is GAGVSQSPRYKVAKRGQDVALRCDPISGHVSLFWYQQALGQGPEFLTYFQNEAQLDKSGLPSDRFFAERPEGSVSTLKIQRTQQEDSAVYLCASSSGLAGGPGEQYFGPGTRLTVT.

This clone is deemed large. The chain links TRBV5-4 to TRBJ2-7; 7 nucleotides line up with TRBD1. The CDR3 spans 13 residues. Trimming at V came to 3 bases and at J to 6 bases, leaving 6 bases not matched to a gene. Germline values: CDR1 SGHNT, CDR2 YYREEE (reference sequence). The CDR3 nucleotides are TGTGCCAGCAGCTGGGACAGAGGATCCGAGCAGTACTTC. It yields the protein CASSWDRGSEQYF.

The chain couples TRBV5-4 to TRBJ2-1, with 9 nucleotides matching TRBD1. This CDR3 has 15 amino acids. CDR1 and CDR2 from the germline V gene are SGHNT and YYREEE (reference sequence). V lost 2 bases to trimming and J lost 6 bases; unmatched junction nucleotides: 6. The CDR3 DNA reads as TGTGCCAGCAGCTTACAGGGGGCCCTGTTCAATGAGCAGTTCTTC. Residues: CASSLQGALFNEQFF.

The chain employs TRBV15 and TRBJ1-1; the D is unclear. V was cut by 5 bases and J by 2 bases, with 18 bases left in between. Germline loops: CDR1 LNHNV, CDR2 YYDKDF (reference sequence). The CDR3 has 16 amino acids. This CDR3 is CATSPEAITFNTEAFF. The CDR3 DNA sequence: TGTGCCACCAGCCCTGAAGCTATAACTTTTAACACTGAAGCTTTCTTT.

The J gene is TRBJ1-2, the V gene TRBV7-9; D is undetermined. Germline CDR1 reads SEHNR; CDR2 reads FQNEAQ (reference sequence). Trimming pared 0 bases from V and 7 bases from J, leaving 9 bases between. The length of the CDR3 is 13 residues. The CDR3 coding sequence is TGTGCCAGCAGCTTAGCGGCCGGGCGTGGCTACACCTTC. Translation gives CASSLAAGRGYTF.

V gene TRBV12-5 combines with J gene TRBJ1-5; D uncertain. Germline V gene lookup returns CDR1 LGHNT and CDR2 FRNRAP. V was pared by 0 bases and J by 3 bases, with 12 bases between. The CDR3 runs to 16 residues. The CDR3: CASGLVRGQPNQPQHF. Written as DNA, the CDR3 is TGTGCTAGTGGTTTGGTAAGAGGGCAGCCCAATCAGCCCCAGCATTTT.

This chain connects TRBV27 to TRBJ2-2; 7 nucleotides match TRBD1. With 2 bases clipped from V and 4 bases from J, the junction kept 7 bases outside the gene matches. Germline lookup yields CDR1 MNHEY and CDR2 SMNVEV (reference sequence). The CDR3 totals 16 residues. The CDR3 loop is CASSLMTGTGTGELFF. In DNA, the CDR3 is TGTGCCAGCAGTTTAATGACAGGGACGGGCACCGGGGAGCTGTTTTTT.

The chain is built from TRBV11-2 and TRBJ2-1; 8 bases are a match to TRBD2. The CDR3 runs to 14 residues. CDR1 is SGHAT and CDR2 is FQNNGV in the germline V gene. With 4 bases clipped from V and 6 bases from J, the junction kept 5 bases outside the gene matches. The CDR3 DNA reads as TGTGCCAGCAGCTACCGGACTAGCATCAATGAGCAGTTCTTC. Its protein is CASSYRTSINEQFF.

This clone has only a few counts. CDR3 nucleotide sequence: TGTGCCAGCAGCCCCAAACACACTTCTGGCACAGATACGCAGTATTTT. Translated, it gives CASSPKHTSGTDTQYF. The chain joins TRBV7-7 to TRBJ2-3; D gene unclear. V lost 5 bases and J 1 base, leaving 16 bases between the germline ends. The CDR3 covers 16 residues. Germline CDR1 is SSHAT and CDR2 is FNYEAQ (reference sequence).

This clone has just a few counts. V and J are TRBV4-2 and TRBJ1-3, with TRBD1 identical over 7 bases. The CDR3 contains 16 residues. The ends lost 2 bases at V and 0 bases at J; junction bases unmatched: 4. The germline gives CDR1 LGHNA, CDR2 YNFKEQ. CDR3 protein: CASSQSTGHSGNTIYF. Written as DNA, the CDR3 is TGTGCCAGCAGCCAATCGACAGGGCACTCTGGAAACACCATATATTTT.

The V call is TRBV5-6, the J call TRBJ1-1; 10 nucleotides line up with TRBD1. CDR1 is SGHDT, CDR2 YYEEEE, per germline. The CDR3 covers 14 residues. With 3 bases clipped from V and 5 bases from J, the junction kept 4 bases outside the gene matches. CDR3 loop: CASSWGTGVTEAFF. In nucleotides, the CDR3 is TGTGCCAGCAGCTGGGGGACAGGGGTAACTGAAGCTTTCTTT.

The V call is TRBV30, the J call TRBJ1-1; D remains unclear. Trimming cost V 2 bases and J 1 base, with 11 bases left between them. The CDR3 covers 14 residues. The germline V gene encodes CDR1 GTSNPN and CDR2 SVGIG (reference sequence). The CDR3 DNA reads TGTGCCTGGAGTCCCGGCACAAGGAACACTGAAGCTTTCTTT. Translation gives CAWSPGTRNTEAFF.

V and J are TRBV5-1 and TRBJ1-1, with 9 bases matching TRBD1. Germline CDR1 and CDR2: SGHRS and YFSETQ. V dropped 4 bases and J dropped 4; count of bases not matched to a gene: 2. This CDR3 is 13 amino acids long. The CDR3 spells CASSTGGTTEAFF. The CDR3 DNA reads TGCGCCAGCAGCACAGGGGGCACCACTGAAGCTTTCTTT.

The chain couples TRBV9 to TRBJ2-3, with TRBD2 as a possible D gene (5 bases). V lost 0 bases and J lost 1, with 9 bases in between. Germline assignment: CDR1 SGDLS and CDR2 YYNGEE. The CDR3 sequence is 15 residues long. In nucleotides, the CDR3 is TGTGCCAGCAGCGTAGTAGGTAGCGGCACAGATACGCAGTATTTT. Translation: CASSVVGSGTDTQYF.

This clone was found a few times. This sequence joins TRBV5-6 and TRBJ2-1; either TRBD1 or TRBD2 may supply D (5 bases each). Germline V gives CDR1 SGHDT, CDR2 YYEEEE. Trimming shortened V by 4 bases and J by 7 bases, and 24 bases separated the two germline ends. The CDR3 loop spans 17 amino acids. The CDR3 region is CASSAVGVSDYHNEQFF. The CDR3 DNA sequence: TGTGCCAGCAGCGCGGTGGGGGTTTCAGATTATCATAATGAGCAGTTCTTC.

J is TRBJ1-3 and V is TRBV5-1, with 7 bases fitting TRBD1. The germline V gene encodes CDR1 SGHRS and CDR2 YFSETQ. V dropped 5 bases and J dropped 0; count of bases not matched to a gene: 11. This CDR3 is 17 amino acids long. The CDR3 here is CASRETPGQSSGNTIYF. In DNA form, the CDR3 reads TGCGCCAGCAGGGAAACACCGGGACAGAGCTCTGGAAACACCATATATTTT. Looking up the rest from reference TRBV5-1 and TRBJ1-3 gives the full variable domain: KAGVTQTPRYLIKTRGQQVTLSCSPISGHRSVSWYQQTPGQGLQFLFEYFSETQRNKGNFPGRFSGRQFSNSRSEMNVSTLELGDSALYLCASRETPGQSSGNTIYFGEGSWLTVV.

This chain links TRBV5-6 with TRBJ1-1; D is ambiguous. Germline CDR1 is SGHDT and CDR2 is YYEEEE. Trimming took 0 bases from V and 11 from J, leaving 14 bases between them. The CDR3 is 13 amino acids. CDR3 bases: TGTGCCAGCAGCTTGGGGGCTGAAGTTGGGGCTTTCTTT. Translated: CASSLGAEVGAFF.

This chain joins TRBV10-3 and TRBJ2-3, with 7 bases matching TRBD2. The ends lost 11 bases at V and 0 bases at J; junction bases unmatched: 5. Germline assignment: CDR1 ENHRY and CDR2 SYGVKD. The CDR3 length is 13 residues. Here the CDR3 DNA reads TGTGCCGTTCTAGCGGTTAGCACAGATACGCAGTATTTT. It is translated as CAVLAVSTDTQYF.

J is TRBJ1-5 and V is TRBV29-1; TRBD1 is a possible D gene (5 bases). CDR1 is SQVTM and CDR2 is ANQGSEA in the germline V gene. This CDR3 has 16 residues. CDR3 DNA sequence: TGCACCCTCGTTGTTGTCACAGTCGGGGCCAGGCAGCCCCAGCATTTT. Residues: CTLVVVTVGARQPQHF.

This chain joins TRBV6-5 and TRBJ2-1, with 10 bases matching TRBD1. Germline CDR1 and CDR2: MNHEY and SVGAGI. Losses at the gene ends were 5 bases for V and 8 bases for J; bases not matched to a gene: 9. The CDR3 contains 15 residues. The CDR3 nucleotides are TGTGCCAGCAGTACCGGGACAGGGGCTTGGGATGAGCAGTTCTTC. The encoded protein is CASSTGTGAWDEQFF.